The clone carrying this T cell receptor beta chain was seen a few times. Its antigen is currently unknown. This sample stems from a study of blood T cells in healthy people across ages. Study-wide findings and caveats: The lack of PBMC sorting stopped any conclusive naive versus antigen-experienced comparison. In the absence of known donor CMV status, changes in expanded clonotypes were possibly confounded.

The second PCR ran roughly 6 to 11 cycles with a sample-barcoded 5' primer and J-beta primers. TCRdb itself ran the 5' RACE reads through MiXCR, one entry per CDR3 protein. The sample contains about 970,000 distinct CDR3 sequences, roughly 51% of which appear only once. The sequenced sample consisted of blood. The clonotype was recovered from a woman aged 55-69 years in good health.

CDR3 amino acids: CASSYSGGISSPLHF. The CDR3, as DNA: TGTGCCAGCAGTTACTCAGGGGGCATTTCTTCACCCCTCCACTTT. V usage is TRBV6-5 and J usage is TRBJ1-6; 7 nucleotides line up with TRBD1. Germline assignment: CDR1 MNHEY and CDR2 SVGAGI. The CDR3 has 15 residues. V shed 0 bases and J 9 bases; nucleotides not matched to a gene: 5.